This TCR beta chain was sequenced during a study of human thymus T cells. General study points: Thymic and blood repertoires seemed to show skewed V and J gene use.

The length of the CDR3 is 17 residues. V lost 0 bases, J lost 5 bases, and 17 bases lay in between. Germline CDR1 MGHRA, CDR2 YSYEKL. Clones were sequenced by immunoSEQ multiplex PCR, and TCRdb holds only the in-frame ones, with some missing. The table shows 57,000 or so clones, with over 85% occurring only once. Genomic DNA was extracted from every available blood leukocyte. On this clone itself: No antigen is known for it.

V is TRBV4-1 and J is TRBJ1-5, with D perhaps matching TRBD1 (5 bases). The sequencing input was blood. The TCR was taken from a boy younger than two with a congenital heart defect but otherwise immunologically healthy. CDR3 residues: CASSQDWVPRGDQPQHF. DNA for the CDR3: TGCGCCAGCAGCCAAGATTGGGTCCCGAGGGGCGATCAGCCCCAGCATTTT.